This T cell receptor (beta chain) was profiled in a study of identifying expanded T cells in peripheral blood. Germline lookup yields CDR1 SQVTM and CDR2 ANQGSEA. This CDR3 comprises 15 residues. The V gene end was trimmed by 0 bases and the J gene end by 0 bases; junction bases not matched to a gene: 4. Profiled with immunoSEQ multiplex PCR; TCRdb holds only in-frame clones, not every one. The sample consists of 95,000 to 100,000 clones, around 85% of them appearing once. During the collection period, no donor immune events like infections were recorded. Sequencing was done on a sample of blood. The chain recombines TRBV29-1 with TRBJ2-7; 8 bases align to TRBD1. This clonotype was sampled from a person aged 18-70 years in good health. The CDR3 loop reads CSVEDFTGGSYEQYF. CDR3 coding DNA: TGCAGCGTTGAAGATTTTACAGGGGGCTCCTACGAGCAGTACTTC.